A single sample gave rise to the 32 T cell receptor beta chains below, sequenced in a study of spatial heterogeneity in lung cancer (dated by TCRdb to between 2019 and 2020). Findings and caveats that apply to the study as a whole: The number of expanded intratumoral alpha and beta TCRs correlated with the tumor nonsynonymous mutation count.

The time point label, read with the paper, signifies: sample taken at primary tumor resection. Libraries were built with 5' RACE. Sequenced on a NextSeq 500. TCRdb took the public reads, trimmed them with fastp at Q25, ran MiXCR for clone calling and kept in-frame beta chains. All rows with the same CDR3 protein become a single entry with the most common DNA and genes. This sample comprises about 320 distinct CDR3 sequences, approximately 30% of them detected only once. The ten top clones hold around 23% of the sample. What these receptors recognize is not known. The sample here was lung tumor tissue, taken at surgery. Source of these receptors: a male donor with early-stage non-small cell lung cancer.

As for this clonotype: As an off-target read in a library built for alpha chains, this beta chain has a frequency of little significance. This sequence joins TRBV7-2 and TRBJ1-1; D unresolved. CDR1 is SGHTA, CDR2 FQGNSA, per germline. The CDR3 consists of 16 residues. V dropped 0 bases and J dropped 3 bases, with 14 bases sitting between them. The CDR3 spells CASSLAGGFGYTEAFF. Here the CDR3 DNA reads TGTGCCAGCAGCTTAGCGGGTGGTTTTGGGTACACTGAAGCTTTCTTT.

Remarks on this clonotype: Being off target in a library aimed at alpha chains, this beta chain has a size of little meaning. The chain has TRBV7-9 and TRBJ1-1; D unresolved. Trimming stripped 2 bases from V and 0 bases from J, with 10 bases between. The CDR3 runs 15 residues. Germline CDR1 is SEHNR and CDR2 is FQNEAQ (reference sequence). Here the CDR3 reads CASSLSESMNTEAFF. The CDR3 DNA sequence: TGTGCCAGCAGCTTAAGCGAAAGCATGAACACTGAAGCTTTCTTT.

As concerns this clonotype: Little can be read into the size of this beta chain, an off-target read in a library designed for alpha chains. This chain connects TRBV24-1 to TRBJ2-1; possibly TRBD1 or TRBD2 for D (6 bases each). Trimming shortened V by 7 bases and J by 9 bases, and 12 bases separated the two germline ends. Germline assignment: CDR1 KGHDR and CDR2 SFDVKD. CDR3 length: 12 residues. CDR3 DNA: TGTGCCACCAGGGGTGAGGGGGGTGAGCAGTTCTTC. Translated, it gives CATRGEGGEQFF.

This clonotype was detected once. This beta chain is an off-target read within a library intended for alpha chains, so its frequency means little. The CDR3 DNA reads TGTGCCAGCAGCTTGATTCAGGGGCCCACCGGGGAGCTGTTTTTT. Protein product: CASSLIQGPTGELFF. This sequence joins TRBV7-8 and TRBJ2-2, with a tentative D call TRBD1 (6 bases). The germline V gene encodes CDR1 SGHVS and CDR2 FQNEAQ. Trimming left V 3 bases short and J 4 bases short, with 12 bases between. The CDR3 extends over 15 amino acids.

This clonotype appeared a few times. This beta chain represents an off-target read in a library built for alpha chains; its size is of limited meaning. The chain uses TRBV6-5 and TRBJ2-7, with 10 bases aligning to TRBD2. The CDR3 totals 16 residues. The ends lost 0 bases at V and 4 bases at J; junction bases unmatched: 6. The germline V gene encodes CDR1 MNHEY and CDR2 SVGAGI. CDR3: CASSYSPSGGPYEQYF. The CDR3 DNA reads as TGTGCCAGCAGTTACTCGCCTAGCGGGGGACCGTACGAGCAGTACTTC.

For this clonotype: This beta chain is a stray sequence in a library constructed for alpha chains; its clone size is not meaningful. This rearrangement joins TRBV20-1 to TRBJ1-2; D ambiguous. From germline, CDR1 is DFQATT and CDR2 SNEGSKA (reference sequence). V lost 6 bases and J lost 0, with 14 bases in between. There are 14 residues in the CDR3. DNA of the CDR3: TGCAGTGCAGGTGGACTTATAGCTAACTATGGCTACACCTTC. Its protein is CSAGGLIANYGYTF.

Notes on this clonotype: A much larger clone lies a single base off, so this may be a read error. Likely a read error: the CDR3 ends without its conserved phenylalanine or tryptophan. This beta chain appears as a stray read in a library generated for alpha chains; its size is not informative. This chain joins TRBV9 and TRBJ2-7, with a weak D call TRBD2 (6 bases). CDR3 size: 15 residues. In germline, CDR1 is SGDLS, CDR2 YYNGEE. Trimming removed 4 bases at V and 5 bases at J, with 19 bases between. The CDR3 sequence: CASSTSSDGGHEQYS. The CDR3, as DNA: TGTGCCAGCAGCACCAGTAGCGACGGAGGGCACGAGCAGTACTCC.

In regard to this clonotype: The library was prepared for alpha chains; this beta chain is a stray read, so its frequency means little. The chain combines TRBV6-2 or TRBV6-3 with TRBJ2-7; 7 positions match TRBD2. CDR1 MNHEY and CDR2 SVGEGT come from the germline V gene. Trimming at V came to 2 bases and at J to 3 bases, leaving 4 bases not matched to a gene. The CDR3 covers 14 residues. CDR3 amino acids: CASSYSGASYEQYF. CDR3 bases: TGTGCCAGCAGTTACAGCGGGGCCAGCTACGAGCAGTACTTC.

A word on this clonotype: One end of the junction does not line up with germline, which may come from a read error. This beta chain was picked up by a library intended for alpha chains and is off target, so its count carries little meaning. The V gene is TRBV7-7, the J gene TRBJ2-2; TRBD1 matches 8 bases. The CDR3 has 17 amino acids. Germline V gives CDR1 SSHAT, CDR2 FNYEAQ (reference sequence). CDR3 region: CASSIGGQGLNTGELFF. The CDR3 bases are TGTGCTAGCAGCATAGGAGGACAGGGATTGAACACCGGGGAGCTGTTTTTT.

Details on this clonotype: Within a library made for alpha chains, this beta chain is off target, and its count is uninformative. The V gene is TRBV6-5, the J gene TRBJ1-1; D call uncertain. Trimming cost V 5 bases and J 4 bases, with 17 bases left between them. This CDR3 contains 15 residues. CDR1 is MNHEY and CDR2 is SVGAGI in the germline V gene. As DNA, the CDR3 is TGTGCCAGCAGTCGTTGGTTTCGAGGGAGCACTGAAGCTTTCTTT. The encoded protein is CASSRWFRGSTEAFF.

This clonotype is labeled hyperexpanded. This beta chain represents an off-target read in a library built for alpha chains; its size is of limited meaning. This rearrangement joins TRBV29-1 to TRBJ1-1, with 8 bases fitting TRBD1. The CDR3 runs 14 residues. CDR1 and CDR2 (germline): SQVTM, ANQGSEA. Trimming removed 5 bases from V and 6 bases from J; junction bases left unmatched: 11. Here the CDR3 reads CSVLGQGRRAEAFF. The CDR3 coding sequence is TGCAGCGTTCTTGGACAGGGAAGAAGAGCTGAAGCTTTCTTT.

As concerns this clonotype: For a library built for alpha chains, this beta chain is a stray read; little rests on its size. This rearrangement joins TRBV20-1 to TRBJ2-3, with D hard to call. V dropped 7 bases and J dropped 6 bases, with 11 bases sitting between them. Germline V gene data show CDR1 as DFQATT and CDR2 as SNEGSKA (reference sequence). CDR3 length: 11 residues. CDR3 in amino acids: CSGRFADTQYF. In DNA, the CDR3 is TGCAGTGGGAGATTCGCCGATACGCAGTATTTT.

As for this clonotype: In a library made to pick up alpha chains, this beta chain is a stray read with a size that means little. The chain joins TRBV20-1 to TRBJ2-7; perhaps TRBD1 as D (5 bases). V was trimmed by 4 bases and J by 5 bases, leaving 12 bases between them. The CDR3 has 12 residues. Germline V lookup: CDR1 DFQATT, CDR2 SNEGSKA (reference sequence). The DNA of the CDR3 is TGCAGTGCTAAGAAACAGGTCCACGAGCAGTACTTC. This sequence encodes CSAKKQVHEQYF.

Points on this clonotype: A library prepared for alpha chains yielded this beta chain as an off-target read; its size is of little meaning. The chain links TRBV3-1 to TRBJ1-6, with D possibly TRBD1 on 5 matching bases. Germline lookup yields CDR1 LGHDT and CDR2 YNNKEL (reference sequence). This CDR3 spans 15 amino acids. V lost 3 bases, J lost 9 bases, and 15 bases lay in between. The CDR3 loop reads CASSQGPARISPLHF. The CDR3 DNA is TGTGCCAGCAGCCAGGGGCCCGCTAGGATTTCACCCCTCCACTTT.

Notes on this clonotype: Little can be read into the size of this beta chain, an off-target read in a library designed for alpha chains. This chain joins TRBV19 and TRBJ1-2; D remains ambiguous. The CDR3 has 13 amino acids. V lost 5 bases and J lost 0, with 7 bases in between. From germline, CDR1 is LNHDA and CDR2 SQIVND (reference sequence). The CDR3 DNA reads TGTGCCAGTAGTGGACGGACTAACTATGGCTACACCTTC. Encoded protein: CASSGRTNYGYTF.

This clonotype has only a few counts. This beta chain represents an off-target read in a library built for alpha chains; its size is of limited meaning. The chain employs TRBV28 and TRBJ1-5, with 8 bases matching TRBD1. In germline, CDR1 is MDHEN, CDR2 SYDVKM. The V and J ends lost 5 bases and 4 bases, in that order; junction bases with no gene match: 7. The CDR3 covers 15 residues. The CDR3, as DNA: TGTGCCAGCAGTGTGGCCGGGACAGGAAATCAGCCCCAGCATTTT. Its translation is CASSVAGTGNQPQHF. Supplemented by reference TRBV28 and TRBJ1-5, the full variable domain reads DVKVTQSSRYLVKRTGEKVFLECVQDMDHENMFWYRQDPGLGLRLIYFSYDVKMKEKGDIPEGYSVSREKKERFSLILESASTNQTSMYLCASSVAGTGNQPQHFGDGTRLSIL.

Notes on this clonotype: This beta chain lies outside the target of a library built for alpha chains; its clone size means little. The V gene is TRBV6-1, the J gene TRBJ2-2; 8 positions agree with TRBD1. V lost 6 bases and J lost 6; bases outside the gene matches: 9. This CDR3 comprises 15 residues. Germline loops: CDR1 MNHNS, CDR2 SASEGT. The CDR3 reads CASRKQGGTPGELFF. The CDR3 DNA is TGTGCCAGCAGGAAACAGGGGGGAACCCCCGGGGAGCTGTTTTTT.

By share, this clonotype ranks as hyperexpanded (1% or more). This beta chain turned up in a library designed for alpha chains; as an off-target read, its abundance says little. The gene calls are TRBV11-2 and TRBJ2-3, with D perhaps matching TRBD2 (6 bases). The CDR3 covers 16 residues. The V gene lost 5 bases and the J gene lost 4 bases, with 19 bases spanning the gap. Germline CDR1 and CDR2: SGHAT and FQNNGV. The CDR3 is CASSPSGGRIADTQYF. DNA for the CDR3: TGTGCCAGCAGCCCGTCCGGGGGTAGAATAGCAGATACGCAGTATTTT.

To note about this clonotype: This beta chain is a stray read from a library made for alpha chains; its abundance is not meaningful. This chain links TRBV11-2 with TRBJ2-7, with TRBD2 as a possible D gene (7 bases). Trimming removed 1 base at V and 0 bases at J, with 10 bases between. Germline values: CDR1 SGHAT, CDR2 FQNNGV. The CDR3 loop spans 15 amino acids. The CDR3 is CASSLARGPSYEQYF. The DNA of the CDR3 is TGTGCCAGCAGCTTAGCGCGGGGGCCCTCCTACGAGCAGTACTTC.

This clonotype came up a few times. This beta chain appears as a stray read in a library generated for alpha chains; its size is not informative. The chain recombines TRBV5-5 with TRBJ1-2; 7 nucleotides match TRBD1. Germline CDR1 and CDR2: SGHKS and YYEKEE (reference sequence). V shed 4 bases and J 4 bases; nucleotides not matched to a gene: 10. CDR3 length equals 15 residues. CDR3 sequence (DNA): TGTGCCAGCAGCCTACAGGGGATGATTAGCTATGGCTACACCTTC. Translated, it gives CASSLQGMISYGYTF.

A word on this clonotype: This beta chain was picked up by a library intended for alpha chains and is off target, so its count carries little meaning. This chain links TRBV7-2 with TRBJ2-7; 7 bases are a match to TRBD1. The CDR3 contains 14 residues. CDR1 and CDR2 from the germline V gene are SGHTA and FQGNSA. With 5 bases clipped from V and 1 base from J, the junction kept 5 bases outside the gene matches. The DNA of the CDR3 is TGTGCCAGCAGCCCACAGGGGAATTCCTACGAGCAGTACTTC. Its protein product is CASSPQGNSYEQYF.

To note about this clonotype: This beta chain is a stray read from a library made for alpha chains; its abundance is not meaningful. The rearrangement joins TRBV23-1 to TRBJ1-2; D not certain. TRBV23-1 is classed as an ORF, of uncertain function. V lost 5 bases and J 11 bases, leaving 15 bases between the germline ends. This CDR3 has 12 residues. The CDR3 loop reads CASSEILREYTF. The CDR3 DNA follows: TGCGCCAGCAGTGAAATCCTACGGGAGTACACCTTC.

On this clonotype: This beta chain represents an off-target read in a library built for alpha chains; its size is of limited meaning. The chain has TRBV4-3 and TRBJ1-5; D gene ambiguous. The V end was cut by 0 bases, the J end by 7 bases, with 16 bases between. The germline V gene encodes CDR1 LGHNA and CDR2 YSLEER. CDR3 length: 16 residues. The CDR3 DNA is TGCGCCAGCAGCCAAGATATAGGGTATAATCCCCAGCCCCAGCATTTT. It translates to CASSQDIGYNPQPQHF.

This clonotype has only a few counts. With the library built for alpha chains, this beta chain is off target and its frequency is not meaningful. This chain uses TRBV9 with TRBJ2-3; D is unresolved. The germline V gene has CDR1 SGDLS and CDR2 YYNGEE. The CDR3 loop spans 12 amino acids. The germline V and J ends were trimmed by 4 bases and 4 bases, with 7 bases remaining between them. The CDR3 DNA is TGTGCCAGCAGCCCCCAATCAGATACGCAGTATTTT. Its protein is CASSPQSDTQYF.

With respect to this clonotype: With the library built for alpha chains, this beta chain is off target and its frequency is not meaningful. V and J are TRBV12-3 or TRBV12-4 and TRBJ2-2; 7 bases map to TRBD1. The CDR3 length is 15 residues. V was pared by 5 bases and J by 5 bases, with 8 bases of the junction left unmatched. The CDR3 protein is CASSPEQGWTGELFF. CDR3 bases: TGTGCCAGCAGTCCCGAACAGGGGTGGACCGGGGAGCTGTTTTTT.

This clonotype turned up a few times. Within a library made for alpha chains, this beta chain is off target, and its count is uninformative. The J gene is TRBJ1-1, the V gene TRBV12-3 or TRBV12-4, with D possibly being TRBD1 (5 bases). Trimming removed 5 bases at V and 3 bases at J, with 10 bases between. This CDR3 region has 13 residues. The CDR3 nucleotides read TGTGCCAGCAGTCCCGGGGGTTACACTGAAGCTTTCTTT. Its protein product is CASSPGGYTEAFF.

Concerning this clonotype: A library prepared for alpha chains yielded this beta chain as an off-target read; its size is of little meaning. The chain employs TRBV20-1 and TRBJ2-7; TRBD1 agrees at 11 bases. The germline V gene has CDR1 DFQATT and CDR2 SNEGSKA (reference sequence). V gave up 0 bases and J gave up 5 bases; unmatched junction bases: 9. This CDR3 has 16 residues. In DNA form, the CDR3 reads TGCAGTGCTAGAGATCCTAGGACAGGGGGCCTACACGAGCAGTACTTC. Translating gives CSARDPRTGGLHEQYF.

This clonotype was found a few times. This beta chain is a stray read from a library made for alpha chains; its abundance is not meaningful. The CDR3 reads CAWSAESSYNEQFF. DNA for the CDR3: TGTGCCTGGAGTGCAGAGAGCTCCTACAATGAGCAGTTCTTC. J is TRBJ2-1 and V is TRBV30; no clear D gene. Germline CDR1 and CDR2: GTSNPN and SVGIG (reference sequence). The length of the CDR3 is 14 residues. V lost 1 base and J lost 0, with 7 bases in between.

This clonotype was seen more than once but under ten times. Because this beta chain is a stray read in a library intended to capture alpha chains, its abundance should not be given much weight. The chain is built from TRBV7-9 and TRBJ2-2; D gene ambiguous. Trimming took 6 bases from V and 7 from J, leaving 21 bases between them. CDR1 is SEHNR and CDR2 is FQNEAQ in the germline V gene (reference sequence). The CDR3 covers 16 residues. The CDR3 loop is CASSFPPGYRVGELFF. The CDR3 nucleotides read TGTGCCAGCAGTTTCCCTCCAGGTTATCGGGTCGGGGAGCTGTTTTTT.

By proportion, this clonotype is hyperexpanded. Being off target in a library aimed at alpha chains, this beta chain has a size of little meaning. This chain uses TRBV11-2 with TRBJ2-3; 7 bases match TRBD2. The CDR3 runs to 15 residues. From germline, CDR1 is SGHAT and CDR2 FQNNGV. V dropped 5 bases and J dropped 5; count of bases not matched to a gene: 10. CDR3 region: CASSPETSWGDTQYF. In nucleotides, the CDR3 is TGTGCCAGCAGCCCAGAGACTAGCTGGGGAGATACGCAGTATTTT.

This clonotype was seen a few times. This beta chain is an off-target read within a library intended for alpha chains, so its frequency means little. The chain uses TRBV7-2 and TRBJ2-7; D gene uncertain. Germline CDR1 reads SGHTA; CDR2 reads FQGNSA. With 1 base removed from V and 2 bases from J, the gap between germline ends came to 15 bases. This CDR3 has 16 residues. CDR3: CASSLGGPETTYEQYF. The CDR3 DNA follows: TGTGCCAGCAGCTTAGGAGGTCCAGAAACCACCTACGAGCAGTACTTC.

To note about this clonotype: Within a library made for alpha chains, this beta chain is off target, and its count is uninformative. The V call is TRBV27, the J call TRBJ2-1; 7 bases fit TRBD2. J lost 8 bases, V lost 7 bases, and 14 bases had no gene match. Looked up from germline, CDR1 is MNHEY and CDR2 is SMNVEV (reference sequence). CDR3 length equals 15 residues. The CDR3 loop is CASKSLTGGGDEQFF. The DNA of the CDR3 is TGTGCCAGCAAAAGTCTGACGGGAGGAGGGGATGAGCAGTTCTTC.